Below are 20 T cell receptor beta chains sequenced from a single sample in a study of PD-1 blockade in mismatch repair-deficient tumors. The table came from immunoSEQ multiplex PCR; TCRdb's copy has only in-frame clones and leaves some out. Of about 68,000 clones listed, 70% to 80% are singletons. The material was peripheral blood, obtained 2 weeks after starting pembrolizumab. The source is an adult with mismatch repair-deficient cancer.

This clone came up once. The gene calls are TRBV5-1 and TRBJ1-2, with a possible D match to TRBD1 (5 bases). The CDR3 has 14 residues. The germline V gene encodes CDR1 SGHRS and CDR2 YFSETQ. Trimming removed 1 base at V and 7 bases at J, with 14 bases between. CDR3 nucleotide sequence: TGCGCCAGCAGCTTGATTGCAGGGCAAGGTGGCTACACCTTC. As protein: CASSLIAGQGGYTF.

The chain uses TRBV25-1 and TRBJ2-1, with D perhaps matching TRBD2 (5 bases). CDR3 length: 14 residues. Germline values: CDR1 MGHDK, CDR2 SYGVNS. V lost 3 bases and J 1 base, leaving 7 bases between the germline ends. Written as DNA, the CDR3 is TGTGCCAGCAGTGAGCCGGGATCCTACAATGAGCAGTTCTTC. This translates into CASSEPGSYNEQFF.

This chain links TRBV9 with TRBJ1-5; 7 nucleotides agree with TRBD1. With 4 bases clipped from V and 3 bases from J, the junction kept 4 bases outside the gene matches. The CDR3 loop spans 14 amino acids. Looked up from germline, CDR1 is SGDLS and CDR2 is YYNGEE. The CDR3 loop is CASSKGQANQPQHF. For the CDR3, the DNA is TGTGCCAGCAGCAAAGGACAGGCCAATCAGCCCCAGCATTTT.

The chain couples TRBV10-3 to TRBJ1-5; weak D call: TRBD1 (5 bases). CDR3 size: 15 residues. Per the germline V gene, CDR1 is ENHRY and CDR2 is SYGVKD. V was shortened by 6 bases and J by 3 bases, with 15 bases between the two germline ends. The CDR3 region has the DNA TGTGCCATCAGCGGTGGGGGGTCCGACAATCAGCCCCAGCATTTT. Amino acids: CAISGGGSDNQPQHF.

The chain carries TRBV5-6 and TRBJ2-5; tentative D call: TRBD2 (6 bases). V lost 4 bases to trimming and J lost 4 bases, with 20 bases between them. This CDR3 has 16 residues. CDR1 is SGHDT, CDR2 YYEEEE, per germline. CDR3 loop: CASSPGLGRLPETQYF. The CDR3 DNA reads TGTGCCAGCAGCCCAGGACTCGGGAGACTCCCAGAGACCCAGTACTTC.

The CDR3 bases are TGTGCCAGCAGTGGGACAGGCGGAGAGACCCAGTACTTC. Protein product: CASSGTGGETQYF. J is TRBJ2-5 and V is TRBV6-1; 7 bases line up with TRBD1. V lost 4 bases, J lost 4 bases, and 3 bases stayed unmatched. The CDR3 is 13 residues long. The germline gives CDR1 MNHNS, CDR2 SASEGT.

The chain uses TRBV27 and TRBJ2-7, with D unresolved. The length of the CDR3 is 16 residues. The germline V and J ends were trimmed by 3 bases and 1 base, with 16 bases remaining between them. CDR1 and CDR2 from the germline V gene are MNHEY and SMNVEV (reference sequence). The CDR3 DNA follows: TGTGCCAGCAGTTTCCGTTCACGAACGGATTCCTACGAGCAGTACTTC. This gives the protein CASSFRSRTDSYEQYF.

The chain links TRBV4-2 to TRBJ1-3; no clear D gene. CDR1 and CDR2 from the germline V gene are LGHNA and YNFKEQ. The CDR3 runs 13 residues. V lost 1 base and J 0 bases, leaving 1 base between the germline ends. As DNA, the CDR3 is TGTGCCAGCAGCCAAGTCTCTGGAAACACCATATATTTT. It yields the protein CASSQVSGNTIYF.

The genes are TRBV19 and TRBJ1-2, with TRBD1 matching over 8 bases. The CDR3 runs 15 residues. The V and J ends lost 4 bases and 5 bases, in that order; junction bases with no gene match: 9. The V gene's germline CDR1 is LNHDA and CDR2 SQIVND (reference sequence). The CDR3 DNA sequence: TGTGCCAGTAGTAACTCGGGGACAGGAAATTATGGCTACACCTTC. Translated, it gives CASSNSGTGNYGYTF.

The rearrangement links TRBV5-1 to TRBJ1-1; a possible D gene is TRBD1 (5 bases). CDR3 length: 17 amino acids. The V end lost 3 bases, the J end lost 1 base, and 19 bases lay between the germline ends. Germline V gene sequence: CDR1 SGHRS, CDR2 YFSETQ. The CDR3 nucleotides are TGCGCCAGCAGCTCGGGGCTTCATGGGATGACGAACACTGAAGCTTTCTTT. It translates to CASSSGLHGMTNTEAFF.

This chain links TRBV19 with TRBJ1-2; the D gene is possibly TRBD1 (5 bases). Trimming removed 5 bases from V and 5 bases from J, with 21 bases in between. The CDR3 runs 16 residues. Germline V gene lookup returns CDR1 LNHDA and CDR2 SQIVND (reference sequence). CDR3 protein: CASSLRRGRGEYGYTF. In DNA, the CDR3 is TGTGCCAGTAGTTTACGCCGGGGTCGAGGGGAGTATGGCTACACCTTC.

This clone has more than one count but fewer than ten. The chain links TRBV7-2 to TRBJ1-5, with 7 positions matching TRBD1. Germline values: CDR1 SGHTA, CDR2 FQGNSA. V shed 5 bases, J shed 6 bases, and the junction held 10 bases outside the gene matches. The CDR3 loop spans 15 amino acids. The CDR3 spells CASSQQGRPGQPQHF. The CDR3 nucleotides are TGTGCCAGCAGCCAACAGGGGCGGCCAGGTCAGCCCCAGCATTTT. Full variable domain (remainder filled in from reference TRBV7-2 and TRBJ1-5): GAGVSQSPSNKVTEKGKDVELRCDPISGHTALYWYRQSLGQGLEFLIYFQGNSAPDKSGLPSDRFSAERTGGSVSTLTIQRTQQEDSAVYLCASSQQGRPGQPQHFGDGTRLSIL.

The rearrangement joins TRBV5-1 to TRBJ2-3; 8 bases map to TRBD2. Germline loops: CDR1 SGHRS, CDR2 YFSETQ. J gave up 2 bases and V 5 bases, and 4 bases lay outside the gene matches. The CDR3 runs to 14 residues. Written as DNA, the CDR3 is TGCGCCAGCAGACGGGAGGGTAACACAGATACGCAGTATTTT. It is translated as CASRREGNTDTQYF.

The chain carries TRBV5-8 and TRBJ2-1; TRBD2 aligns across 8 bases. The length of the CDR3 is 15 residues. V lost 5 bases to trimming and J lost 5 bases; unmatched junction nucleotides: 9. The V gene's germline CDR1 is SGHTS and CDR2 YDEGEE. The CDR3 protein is CASSRLAGRNNEQFF. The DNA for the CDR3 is TGTGCCAGCAGTCGCCTAGCGGGTAGAAACAATGAGCAGTTCTTC.

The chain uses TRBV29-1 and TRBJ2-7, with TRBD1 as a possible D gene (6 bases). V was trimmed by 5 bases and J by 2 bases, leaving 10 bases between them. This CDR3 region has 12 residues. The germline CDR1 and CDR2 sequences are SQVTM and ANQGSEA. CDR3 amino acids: CSVLQGTYEQYF. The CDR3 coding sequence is TGCAGCGTTCTTCAGGGGACCTACGAGCAGTACTTC.

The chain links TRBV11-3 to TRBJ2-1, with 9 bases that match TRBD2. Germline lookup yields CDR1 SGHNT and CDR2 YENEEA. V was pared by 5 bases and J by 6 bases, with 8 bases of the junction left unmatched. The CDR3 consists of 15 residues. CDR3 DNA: TGTGCCAGCAGCCCATTTAGCGGGAGTCTCAATGAGCAGTTCTTC. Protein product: CASSPFSGSLNEQFF.

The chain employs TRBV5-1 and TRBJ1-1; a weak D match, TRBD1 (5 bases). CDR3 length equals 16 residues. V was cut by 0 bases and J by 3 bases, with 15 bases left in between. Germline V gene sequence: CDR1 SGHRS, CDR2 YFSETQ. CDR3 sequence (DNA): TGCGCCAGCAGCTTGGGGAGGGGTTCTACTTACACTGAAGCTTTCTTT. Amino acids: CASSLGRGSTYTEAFF.

The CDR3 nucleotides are TGTGCCAGCAGCCCAAGGACTAGCGGGATCTACGAGCAGTACTTC. It encodes CASSPRTSGIYEQYF. The rearrangement uses TRBV11-1 and TRBJ2-7; 12 nucleotides match TRBD2. This CDR3 comprises 15 residues. V lost 5 bases to trimming and J lost 3 bases; unmatched junction nucleotides: 5. Looked up from germline, CDR1 is SGHAT and CDR2 is FQDESV (reference sequence).

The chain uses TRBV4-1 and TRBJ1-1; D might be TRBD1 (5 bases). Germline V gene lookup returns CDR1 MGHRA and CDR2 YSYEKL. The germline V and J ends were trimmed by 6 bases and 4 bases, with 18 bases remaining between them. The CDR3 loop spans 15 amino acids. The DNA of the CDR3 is TGCGCCAGCAGACGAGCGGGGGATGGGGGCACTGAAGCTTTCTTT. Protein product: CASRRAGDGGTEAFF.

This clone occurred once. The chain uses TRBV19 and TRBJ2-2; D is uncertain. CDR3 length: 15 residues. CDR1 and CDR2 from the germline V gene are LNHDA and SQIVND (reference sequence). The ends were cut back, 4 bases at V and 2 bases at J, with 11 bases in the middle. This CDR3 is CASSKGTFNTGELFF. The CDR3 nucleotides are TGTGCCAGTAGTAAGGGCACTTTCAACACCGGGGAGCTGTTTTTT. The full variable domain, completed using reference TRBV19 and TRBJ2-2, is DGGITQSPKYLFRKEGQNVTLSCEQNLNHDAMYWYRQDPGQGLRLIYYSQIVNDFQKGDIAEGYSVSREKKESFPLTVTSAQKNPTAFYLCASSKGTFNTGELFFGEGSRLTVL.